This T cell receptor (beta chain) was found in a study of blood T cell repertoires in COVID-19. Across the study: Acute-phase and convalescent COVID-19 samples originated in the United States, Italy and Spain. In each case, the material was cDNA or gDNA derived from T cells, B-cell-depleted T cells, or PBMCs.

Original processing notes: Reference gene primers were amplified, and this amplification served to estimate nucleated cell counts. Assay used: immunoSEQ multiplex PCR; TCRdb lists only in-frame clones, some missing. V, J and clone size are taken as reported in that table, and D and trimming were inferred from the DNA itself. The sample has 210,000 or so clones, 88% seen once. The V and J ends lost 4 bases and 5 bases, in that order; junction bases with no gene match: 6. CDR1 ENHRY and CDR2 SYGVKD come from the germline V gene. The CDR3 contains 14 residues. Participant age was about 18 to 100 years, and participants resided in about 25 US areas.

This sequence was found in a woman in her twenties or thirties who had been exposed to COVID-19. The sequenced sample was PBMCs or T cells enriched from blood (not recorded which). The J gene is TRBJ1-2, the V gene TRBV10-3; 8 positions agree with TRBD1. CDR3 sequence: CAISGTTGGYGYTF. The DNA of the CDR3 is TGTGCCATCAGTGGGACCACAGGGGGGTATGGCTACACCTTC.